This TCR beta chain was recorded in a study of shared clonotypes between healthy human individuals (dated by TCRdb to 2018 to 2021). Regarding the research as a whole: Three men and two women, aged 18 to 49 years, made up the cohort. For each donor, three plates each were used for CD4 naive and CD4 memory, two plates were used for CD8 naive, and one plate was used for CD8 memory. To estimate repertoire size and how much clonotypes are shared between individuals, the study performed deep sequencing of blood TCR repertoires from a few healthy adults. Libraries were prepared and TCR repertoires were sequenced by different laboratories using diverse techniques, in order to increase sequencing depth and limit assay-specific biases. Between about 0.9 and 8.9 billion PBMCs per donor were obtained by leukapheresis.

CD8 naive samples consisted of CD45RO-negative cells that were positively selected for CCR7, yielding a CD45RA+CCR7+ population without TemRA cells. The donors were healthy, HIV-negative adults who had no recently reported acute infections or vaccinations. All donors were Caucasian adults living in Nashville, Tennessee, USA. Blood was collected by leukapheresis, and PBMCs were isolated by Ficoll-Histopaque density gradient centrifugation and then cryopreserved in liquid nitrogen vapor phase. Analytical flow cytometry was used to check the purity and quantity of each magnetically sorted T cell population. Each sorted fraction had its genomic DNA isolated and then quantified by UV absorbance on a Nanodrop 2000c. Ends trimmed: V by 4 bases, J by 9 bases; bases unmatched to a gene: 2. The germline V gene provides CDR1 SQVTM and CDR2 ANQGSEA. The CDR3 runs 11 residues from the cysteine to the phenylalanine. Only the CDR3 DNA stays, 33 bases, in frame from base 1.

About this clone itself: Its antigen target is currently unknown. No base quality values were provided; no much bigger clone lies one nucleotide off.

Using the deep immunoSEQ assay, multiplex PCR amplified TCR CDR3 regions from genomic DNA. Extracted genomic DNA from each cell subset was distributed evenly across all wells of several immunoSEQ 96-well plates, and each plate was treated as a replicate. For sorted subsets, roughly 200 ng genomic DNA, equal to 25,000 to 35,000 T cell genomes, was loaded into each replicate PCR. Purified libraries were measured with a Qubit 3.0 fluorometer, size-checked on a Bioanalyzer 2100, and measured again with the KAPA Library Quantification kit. Every immunoSEQ 96-well plate was sequenced on a separate single-read 150-cycle Illumina NextSeq 550 flow cell. In the paper's pipeline: The immunoSEQ output contained only junctional sequences without quality scores, so filtering could not match that applied to full-length reads. To assign V/J genes and CDR3, sequences were annotated using PyIR, a Python wrapper for IgBLAST v1.9, with IMGT germline references. Reads with weak V/J assignments (E-value above 1e-6), missing CDR3, stop codons, out-of-frame junctions, or ambiguous translated residues were removed. V3J clonotypes were defined as sequences sharing an identical inferred V gene, J gene, and CDR3 amino acid sequence. Percentage overlap between repertoires was calculated by dividing the number of shared unique clonotypes by the size of the smaller repertoire. Three approaches were used to assess repertoire richness: RTK rarefaction, the Chao1 estimator, and Recon v2.1 estimates of unobserved clonotypes. For all TCRbeta clonotypes obtained by the gDNA method from several donors, generation probabilities were computed with OLGA. In TCRdb, the immuneACCESS table is reduced to in-frame sequences with V and J assigned. These tables do not hold every clone; where another copy was compared, an unresolved V gene accounts for under half, and the others remain unexplained. V and J calls and clone size are as listed in that table; D and trimming were resolved from the DNA. The sample yields approximately 2,200,000 clones; 85% to 95% were counted once. The ten largest clones add up to more than 1.5% of the sample.

Overall study outcomes, separate from this receptor: Compared with non-shared clonotypes, the clonotypes found in all four sorted-subset donors had higher generation probabilities. Sampling was limited to blood, and TCR repertoires in tissue likely differ from TCR repertoires in blood. Pairwise subsampling led to the expectation that sequencing depth would affect the degree of clonotype sharing among donors. Because the study included only a small number of donors, the genetic and exposure-history diversity represented was limited. Naive subsets generally had larger estimated clonotype richness than memory subsets. Across several donors, roughly 5% of naive CD4, approximately 3.5% of naive CD8, 2% to 2.5% of memory CD4, and approximately 0.4% of memory CD8 clonotypes were shared. Incomplete sequencing was indicated by rarefaction of sorted-subset datasets, despite the large sequencing depth.

The sequencing input was naive CD8+ T cells from PBMCs. The cell subset or site label of this sample denotes: CD45RA+CCR7+. The rearrangement joined TRBV29-1 to TRBJ1-5; 8 bases in the middle match TRBD1. The sequence was obtained from a man between 18 and 35 years old in good health. Some clones in this sample may be carry-over from other donors' samples. The CDR3 here reads CSVGTGGPQHF. The nucleotides are TGCAGCGTTGGTACAGGGGGGCCCCAGCATTTT.